This T cell receptor beta chain was documented in a study of blood T cell repertoires in COVID-19. Study-wide background: There were acute and convalescent COVID-19 samples, and they came from the United States, Italy and Spain.

Patients of the Seattle cohort, enrolled during active infection, were followed longitudinally. Profiled with immunoSEQ multiplex PCR; TCRdb holds only in-frame clones, not every one. Among over 200,000 clones listed, 83% were seen once. Looked up from germline, CDR1 is MDHEN and CDR2 is SYDVKM. The CDR3 extends over 15 amino acids. V lost 6 bases to trimming and J lost 5 bases, with 19 bases between them. The sample was peripheral blood. This sequence originates from a woman in her twenties or thirties with COVID-19, enrolled during active disease. The V call is TRBV28, the J call TRBJ2-5; D is perhaps TRBD1 (6 bases). CDR3 nucleotides: TGTGCCAGCAGACTGGGACAAGGGGTTAGGGAGACCCAGTACTTC. Its translation is CASRLGQGVRETQYF.